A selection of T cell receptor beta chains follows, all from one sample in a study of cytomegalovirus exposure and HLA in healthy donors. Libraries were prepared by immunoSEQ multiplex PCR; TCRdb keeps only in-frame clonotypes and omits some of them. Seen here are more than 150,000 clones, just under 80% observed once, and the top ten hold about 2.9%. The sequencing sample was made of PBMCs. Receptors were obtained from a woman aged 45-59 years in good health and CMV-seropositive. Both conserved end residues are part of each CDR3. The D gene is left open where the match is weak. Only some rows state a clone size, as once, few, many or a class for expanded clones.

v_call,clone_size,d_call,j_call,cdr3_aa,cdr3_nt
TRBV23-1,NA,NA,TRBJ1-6,CASSQSDLVGYNSPLHF,TGCGCCAGCAGTCAATCCGATTTGGTCGGCTATAATTCACCCCTCCACTTT
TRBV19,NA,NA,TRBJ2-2,CASSMQGDTGELFF,TGTGCCAGTAGTATGCAGGGTGACACCGGGGAGCTGTTTTTT
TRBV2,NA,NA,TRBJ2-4,CASSVDRAKNIQYF,TGTGCCAGCAGTGTTGACAGGGCCAAAAACATTCAGTACTTC
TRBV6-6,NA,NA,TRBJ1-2,CASRPRGEDGYTF,TGTGCCAGCAGACCCAGGGGAGAGGATGGCTACACCTTC
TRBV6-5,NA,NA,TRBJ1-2,CASSYSGQIGYTF,TGTGCCAGCAGTTACTCTGGCCAAATCGGCTACACCTTC
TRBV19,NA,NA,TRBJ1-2,CASSSPGANYGYTF,TGTGCCAGTAGTTCTCCAGGGGCCAACTATGGCTACACCTTC
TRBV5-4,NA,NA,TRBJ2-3,CASSLGGPSTDTQYF,TGTGCCAGCAGTTTAGGAGGGCCCAGCACAGATACGCAGTATTTT
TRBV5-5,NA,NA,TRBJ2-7,CASSFQRSSYEQYF,TGTGCCAGCAGCTTCCAGCGGAGCTCCTACGAGCAGTACTTC
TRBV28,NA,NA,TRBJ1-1,CASSLSPWGENTEAFF,TGTGCCAGCAGTTTATCCCCGTGGGGGGAGAACACTGAAGCTTTCTTT
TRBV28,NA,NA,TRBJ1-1,CASSFPEGTAFF,TGTGCCAGCAGTTTTCCAGAGGGAACAGCTTTCTTT
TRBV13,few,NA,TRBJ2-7,CASRAAGAPYEQYF,TGTGCCAGCAGAGCGGCAGGGGCTCCCTACGAGCAGTACTTC
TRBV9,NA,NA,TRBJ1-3,CASSVEPGSSGNTIYF,TGTGCCAGCAGCGTAGAACCGGGGAGCTCTGGAAACACCATATATTTT
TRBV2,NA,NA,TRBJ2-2,CASSVSGTGELFF,TGTGCCAGCAGTGTAAGCGGCACCGGGGAGCTGTTTTTT
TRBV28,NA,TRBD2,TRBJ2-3,CASSLPGSGSTDTQYF,TGTGCCAGCAGTCTCCCGGGAAGCGGGAGTACAGATACGCAGTATTTT
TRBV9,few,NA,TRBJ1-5,CASTPGLENQPQHF,TGTGCCAGCACCCCTGGACTGGAAAATCAGCCCCAGCATTTT
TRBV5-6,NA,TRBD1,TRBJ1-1,CASSLGPTGMLDTEAFF,TGTGCCAGCAGCTTGGGCCCGACAGGGATGCTTGACACTGAAGCTTTCTTT
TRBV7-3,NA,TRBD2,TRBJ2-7,CASSLGGRPYEQYF,TGTGCCAGCAGCTTGGGGGGGAGACCTTACGAGCAGTACTTC
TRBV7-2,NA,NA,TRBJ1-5,CASSSLWGGPQHF,TGTGCCAGCAGCTCGCTTTGGGGGGGGCCCCAGCATTTT
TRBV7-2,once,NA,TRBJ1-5,CASSLEEGRRQPQHF,TGTGCCAGCAGCTTAGAGGAGGGACGGCGTCAGCCCCAGCATTTT
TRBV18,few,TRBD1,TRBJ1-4,CASSPTGGAGEKLFF,TGTGCCAGCTCACCTACAGGGGGCGCGGGTGAAAAACTGTTTTTT
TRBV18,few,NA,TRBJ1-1,CASSPPRATEAFF,TGTGCCAGCTCACCACCCAGGGCCACTGAAGCTTTCTTT
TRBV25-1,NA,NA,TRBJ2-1,CASSEYGADEQFF,TGTGCCAGCAGTGAATACGGTGCGGATGAGCAGTTCTTC
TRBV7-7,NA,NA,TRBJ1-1,CASSLDIGTEAFF,TGTGCTAGCAGCTTGGACATAGGCACTGAAGCTTTCTTT
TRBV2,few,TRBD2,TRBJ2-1,CASSEVRASGSNEQFF,TGTGCCAGCAGTGAGGTGAGGGCTAGCGGGAGTAATGAGCAGTTCTTC
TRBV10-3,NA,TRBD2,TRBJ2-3,CAISETTISGGPTDTQYF,TGTGCCATCAGTGAGACAACGATAAGCGGGGGCCCCACAGATACGCAGTATTTT
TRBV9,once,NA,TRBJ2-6,CASTRDRDSGANGLTF,TGTGCCAGCACACGAGACAGAGACTCTGGGGCCAACGGCCTGACTTTC
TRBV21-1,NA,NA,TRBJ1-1,CASTPRRTGALAEAFF,TGTGCCAGCACCCCCAGAAGGACAGGGGCCTTGGCTGAAGCTTTCTTT
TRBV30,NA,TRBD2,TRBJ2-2,CAWRRTSQNTGELFF,TGTGCCTGGAGAAGGACTAGCCAGAACACCGGGGAGCTGTTTTTT
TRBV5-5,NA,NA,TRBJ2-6,CASSRMTGSGANVLTF,TGTGCCAGCAGCCGCATGACAGGCTCTGGGGCCAACGTCCTGACTTTC
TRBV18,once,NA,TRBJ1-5,CASSIGQEILGQPQHF,TGTGCCAGCTCTATTGGGCAGGAAATCCTTGGGCAGCCCCAGCATTTT
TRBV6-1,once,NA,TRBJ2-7,CASSESTSGYF,TGTGCCAGCAGTGAAAGCACGAGCGGGTACTTC
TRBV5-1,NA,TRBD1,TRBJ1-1,CASSSHGTGATEAFF,TGCGCCAGCAGCTCGCATGGGACAGGAGCCACTGAAGCTTTCTTT
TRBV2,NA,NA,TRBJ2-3,CASKTGVGDTQYF,TGTGCCAGCAAAACGGGAGTTGGAGATACGCAGTATTTT
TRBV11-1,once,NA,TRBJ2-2,CASSSGLGGELFF,TGTGCCAGCAGCTCCGGACTGGGCGGGGAGCTGTTTTTT
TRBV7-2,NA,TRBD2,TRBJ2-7,CASSLVVAGGLGALYEQYF,TGTGCCAGCAGCTTAGTGGTAGCGGGAGGCCTAGGGGCCCTTTACGAGCAGTACTTC
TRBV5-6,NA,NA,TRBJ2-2,CASSLGYSGYFRELFF,TGTGCCAGCAGCTTGGGGTACAGCGGCTACTTCCGGGAGCTGTTTTTT
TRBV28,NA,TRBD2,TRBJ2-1,CASRVGRGNEQFF,TGTGCCAGCAGAGTGGGGAGGGGCAATGAGCAGTTCTTC
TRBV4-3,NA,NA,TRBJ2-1,CASSIQGRLNEQFF,TGCGCCAGCAGCATTCAGGGTAGGCTGAATGAGCAGTTCTTC
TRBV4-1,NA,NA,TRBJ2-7,CASSQDWSSYEQYF,TGCGCCAGCAGCCAAGACTGGAGCTCCTACGAGCAGTACTTC
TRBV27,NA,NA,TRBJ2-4,CASSSRTAQAKNIQYF,TGTGCCAGCAGTTCCAGGACAGCACAAGCCAAAAACATTCAGTACTTC
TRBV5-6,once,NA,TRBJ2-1,CASSLVRDIYNEQFF,TGTGCCAGCAGCTTGGTCCGGGACATCTACAATGAGCAGTTCTTC
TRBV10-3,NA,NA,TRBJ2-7,CAISSASYEQYF,TGTGCCATCAGTTCAGCGAGCTACGAGCAGTACTTC
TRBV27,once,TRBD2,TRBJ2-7,CASSLRGEGLHEQYF,TGTGCCAGCAGTCTACGCGGGGAGGGTTTACACGAGCAGTACTTC
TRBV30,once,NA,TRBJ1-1,CAWSAVNTEAFF,TGTGCCTGGAGTGCAGTGAACACTGAAGCTTTCTTT
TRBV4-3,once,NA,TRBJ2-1,CASSQAHGREGEQFF,TGCGCCAGCAGCCAAGCCCACGGCCGGGAAGGGGAGCAGTTCTTC